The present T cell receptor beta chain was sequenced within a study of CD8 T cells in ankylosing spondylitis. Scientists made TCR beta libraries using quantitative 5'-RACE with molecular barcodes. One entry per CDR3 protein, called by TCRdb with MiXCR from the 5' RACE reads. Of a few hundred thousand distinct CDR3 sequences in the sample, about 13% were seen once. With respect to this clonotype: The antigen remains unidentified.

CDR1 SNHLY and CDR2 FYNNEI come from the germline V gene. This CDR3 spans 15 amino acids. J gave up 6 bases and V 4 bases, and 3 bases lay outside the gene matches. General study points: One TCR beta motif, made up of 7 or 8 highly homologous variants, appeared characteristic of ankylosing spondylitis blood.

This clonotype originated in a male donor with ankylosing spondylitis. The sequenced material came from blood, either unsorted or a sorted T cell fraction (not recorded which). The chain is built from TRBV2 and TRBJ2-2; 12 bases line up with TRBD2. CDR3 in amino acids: CASSVASGRAGELFF. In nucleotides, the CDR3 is TGTGCCAGCAGTGTGGCTAGCGGGAGGGCCGGGGAGCTGTTTTTT.